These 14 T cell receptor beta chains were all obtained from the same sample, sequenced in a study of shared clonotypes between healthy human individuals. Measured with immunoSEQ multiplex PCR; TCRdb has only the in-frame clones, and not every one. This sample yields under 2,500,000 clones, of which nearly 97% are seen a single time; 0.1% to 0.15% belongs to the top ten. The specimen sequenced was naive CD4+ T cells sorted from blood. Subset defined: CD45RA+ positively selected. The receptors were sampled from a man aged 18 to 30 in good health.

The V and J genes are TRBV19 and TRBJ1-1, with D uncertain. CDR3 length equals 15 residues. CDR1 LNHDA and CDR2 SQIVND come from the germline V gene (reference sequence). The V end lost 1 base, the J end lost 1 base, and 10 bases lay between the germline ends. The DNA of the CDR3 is TGTGCCAGTAGTATAGTAGGAGACTGGAACACTGAAGCTTTCTTT. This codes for CASSIVGDWNTEAFF.

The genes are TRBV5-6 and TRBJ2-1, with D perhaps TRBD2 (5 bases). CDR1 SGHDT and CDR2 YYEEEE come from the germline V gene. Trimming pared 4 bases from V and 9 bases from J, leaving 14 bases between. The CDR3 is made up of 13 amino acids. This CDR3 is CASSRTSSSEQFF. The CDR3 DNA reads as TGTGCCAGCAGCCGGACGTCTAGCAGTGAGCAGTTCTTC.

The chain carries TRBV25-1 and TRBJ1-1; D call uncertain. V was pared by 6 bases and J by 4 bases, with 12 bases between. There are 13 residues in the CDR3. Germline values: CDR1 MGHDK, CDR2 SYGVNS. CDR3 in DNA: TGTGCCAGCAGGTATGGATATTTCACTGAAGCTTTCTTT. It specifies CASRYGYFTEAFF.

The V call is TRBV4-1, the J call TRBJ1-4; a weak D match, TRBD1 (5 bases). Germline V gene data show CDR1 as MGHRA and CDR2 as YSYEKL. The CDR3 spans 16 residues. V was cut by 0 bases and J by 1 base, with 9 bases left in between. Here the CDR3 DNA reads TGCGCCAGCAGCCAAGATAATCAGGGAACTAATGAAAAACTGTTTTTT. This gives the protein CASSQDNQGTNEKLFF.

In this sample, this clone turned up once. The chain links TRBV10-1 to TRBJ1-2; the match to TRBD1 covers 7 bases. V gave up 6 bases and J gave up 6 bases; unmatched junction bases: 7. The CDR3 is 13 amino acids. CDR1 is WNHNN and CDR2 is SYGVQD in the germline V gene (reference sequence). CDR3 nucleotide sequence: TGCGCCAGCAGCTCTGGGACAGCGAATGGCTACACCTTC. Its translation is CASSSGTANGYTF.

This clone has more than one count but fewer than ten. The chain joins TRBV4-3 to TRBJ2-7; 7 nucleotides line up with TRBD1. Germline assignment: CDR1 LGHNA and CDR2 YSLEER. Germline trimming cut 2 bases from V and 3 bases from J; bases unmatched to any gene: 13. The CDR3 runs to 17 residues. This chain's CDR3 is CASSQQSTGRASYEQYF. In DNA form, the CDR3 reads TGCGCCAGCAGCCAACAGTCGACAGGGCGCGCGAGCTACGAGCAGTACTTC.

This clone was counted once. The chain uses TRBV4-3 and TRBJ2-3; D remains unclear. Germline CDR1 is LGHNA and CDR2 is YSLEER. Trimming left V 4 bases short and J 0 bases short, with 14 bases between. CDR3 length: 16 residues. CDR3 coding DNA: TGCGCCAGCAGCCTAGCACTTCGATCTAGCACAGATACGCAGTATTTT. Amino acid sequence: CASSLALRSSTDTQYF.

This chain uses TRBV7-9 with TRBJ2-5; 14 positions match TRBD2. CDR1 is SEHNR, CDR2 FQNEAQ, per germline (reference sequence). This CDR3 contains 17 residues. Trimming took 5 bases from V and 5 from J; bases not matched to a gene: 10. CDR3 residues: CASSLRGLAGGKETQYF. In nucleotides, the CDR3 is TGTGCCAGCAGCCTTCGCGGACTAGCGGGGGGCAAGGAGACCCAGTACTTC. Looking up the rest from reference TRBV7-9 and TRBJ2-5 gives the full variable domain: DTGVSQNPRHKITKRGQNVTFRCDPISEHNRLYWYRQTLGQGPEFLTYFQNEAQLEKSRLLSDRFSAERPKGSFSTLEIQRTEQGDSAMYLCASSLRGLAGGKETQYFGPGTRLLVL.

CDR3 sequence reads: CASSLDPATDTQYF. The CDR3 nucleotides read TGTGCCAGCAGCTTGGACCCAGCCACAGATACGCAGTATTTT. This chain connects TRBV5-4 to TRBJ2-3; D uncertain. V dropped 0 bases and J dropped 2 bases, with 7 bases sitting between them. Germline CDR1 SGHNT, CDR2 YYREEE (reference sequence). The CDR3 sequence is 14 residues long.

CDR3 DNA sequence: TGTGCCAGCAGGTCAAGGGGGACAGCAAATAACTATGGCTACACCTTC. This codes for CASRSRGTANNYGYTF. This chain joins TRBV2 and TRBJ1-2; 7 nucleotides align to TRBD1. This CDR3 is built from 16 residues. Unmatched junction bases numbered 11, after V lost 6 bases and J lost 1 base. The germline V gene has CDR1 SNHLY and CDR2 FYNNEI.

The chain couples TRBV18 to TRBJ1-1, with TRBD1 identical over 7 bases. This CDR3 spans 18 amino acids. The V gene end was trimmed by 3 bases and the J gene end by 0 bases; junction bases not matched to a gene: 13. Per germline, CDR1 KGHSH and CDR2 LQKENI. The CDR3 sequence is CASSPKKTGYGMNTEAFF. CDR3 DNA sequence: TGTGCCAGCTCACCTAAAAAGACAGGGTATGGGATGAACACTGAAGCTTTCTTT. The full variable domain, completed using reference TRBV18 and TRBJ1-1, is NAGVMQNPRHLVRRRGQEARLRCSPMKGHSHVYWYRQLPEEGLKFMVYLQKENIIDESGMPKERFSAEFPKEGPSILRIQQVVRGDSAAYFCASSPKKTGYGMNTEAFFGQGTRLTVV.

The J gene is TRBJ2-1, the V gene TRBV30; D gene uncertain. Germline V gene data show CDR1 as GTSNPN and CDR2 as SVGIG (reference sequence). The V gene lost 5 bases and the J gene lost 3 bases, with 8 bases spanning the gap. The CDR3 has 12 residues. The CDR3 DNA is TGTGCCTGGGTTGGGGACTACAATGAGCAGTTCTTC. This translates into CAWVGDYNEQFF. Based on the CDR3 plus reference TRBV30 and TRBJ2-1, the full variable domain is SQTIHQWPATLVQPVGSPLSLECTVEGTSNPNLYWYRQAAGRGLQLLFYSVGIGQISSEVPQNLSASRPQDRQFILSSKKLLLSDSGFYLCAWVGDYNEQFFGPGTRLTVL.

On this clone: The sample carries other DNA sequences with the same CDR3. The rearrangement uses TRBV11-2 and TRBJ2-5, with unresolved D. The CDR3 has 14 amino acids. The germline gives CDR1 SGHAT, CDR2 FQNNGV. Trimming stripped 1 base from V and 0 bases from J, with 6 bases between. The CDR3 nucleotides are TGTGCCAGCAGCTTAGGGACGGACCAAGAGACCCAGTACTTC. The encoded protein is CASSLGTDQETQYF.

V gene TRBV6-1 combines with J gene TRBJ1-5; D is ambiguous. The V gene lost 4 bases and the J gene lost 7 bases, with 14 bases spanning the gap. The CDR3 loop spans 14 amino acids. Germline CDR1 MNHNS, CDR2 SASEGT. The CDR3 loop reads CASSATNSIQPQHF. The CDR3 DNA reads TGTGCCAGCAGTGCAACTAACAGTATACAGCCCCAGCATTTT.